Listed below are T cell receptor beta chains from one sample, sequenced in a study of regulatory T cells in long-lasting Graves disease. TCRdb ran MiXCR on the multiplex PCR reads and lists one entry per CDR3 protein. The sample includes about 300,000 distinct CDR3 sequences, around 20% seen only once; the top ten take about 56%. The sample in question was peripheral blood mononuclear cells (PBMCs), obtained when the disease was refractory, from a patient treated with antithyroid drugs. The receptors were gathered from a female donor with Graves disease. The conserved cysteine and the conserved F or W are not part of the CDR3 here. A D gene is named only where the DNA matches it firmly.

V	J	D	CDR3
TRBV28	TRBJ2-5	TRBD2	ASSSGAQY
TRBV6-5	TRBJ2-5	.	ASSYSSANQETQY
TRBV28	TRBJ2-3	.	ASSTRTELADTQY
TRBV14	TRBJ1-6	TRBD1	ASSQQTGVNSPLH
TRBV12-3/TRBV12-4	TRBJ2-7	.	ASSPGRNIYEQY
TRBV28	TRBJ2-5	.	ASSLSAGVLKTQY
TRBV6-1	TRBJ2-2	.	ATSPGTRTMTGELF
TRBV28	TRBJ2-7	TRBD2	ASSLQLAGQDEQY
TRBV2	TRBJ2-5	TRBD2	AEGSPSGQETQY
TRBV10-3	TRBJ2-7	.	AIMSSSYERY
TRBV5-6	TRBJ2-4	TRBD1	ASSRTGALPIQY
TRBV11-2	TRBJ1-6	.	AGSLSGTSNSPLH
TRBV11-2	TRBJ2-1	TRBD2	ASSFLAGVNEQF
TRBV3-1	TRBJ1-4	TRBD1	ASSQSTGTGSEKLF
TRBV25-1	TRBJ2-5	TRBD1	ASNRDRGSRLY
TRBV20-1	TRBJ1-2	.	SAPLPGNYGCT
TRBV6-5	TRBJ2-7	.	ASSYMDEQY
TRBV29-1	TRBJ2-3	TRBD2	SVWGGEQRDTQY
TRBV6-5	TRBJ2-5	TRBD1	ASSYLWTGDQETQY
TRBV2	TRBJ1-4	.	ASKMVVTNEKLF
TRBV6-1	TRBJ2-7	.	ASSLSQDPAYEQY
TRBV2	TRBJ1-5	.	ANSLQGSNQPQH
TRBV7-2	TRBJ2-6	TRBD1	ASSFPTGVGGANVLT
TRBV6-1	TRBJ1-4	.	ASRGSGMTNEKLF
TRBV20-1	TRBJ1-5	.	SARQGYQPQH
TRBV5-1	TRBJ1-1	.	ASSLGLGGLAEAF
TRBV12-3/TRBV12-4	TRBJ2-3	.	ASSFSDTQY
TRBV6-1	TRBJ2-7	TRBD1	ASIWTGLYNEQY
TRBV28	TRBJ2-7	TRBD2	ASSEGLALEQY
TRBV20-1	TRBJ2-3	.	SVWGAGDTQY
TRBV28	TRBJ2-1	TRBD2	ASRAGLELEQF
TRBV9	TRBJ2-5	.	ASSVRDSKYQETQY
TRBV7-9	TRBJ2-7	.	ASSLAEGSYEQY
TRBV3-1	TRBJ2-5	TRBD2	ASSQGLRGETQY
TRBV19	TRBJ1-5	.	ASSTSGVSDQPQH
TRBV10-3	TRBJ2-7	.	AISDRDAPEQY
TRBV29-1	TRBJ2-7	.	SVVLRELSSYEQY
TRBV9	TRBJ1-2	.	ASSPESGGWYGYT
TRBV28	TRBJ1-5	.	ASSPRAQPQH
TRBV10-3	TRBJ2-6	.	AISGGYGANVLT
TRBV3-1	TRBJ1-3	.	ASRQNSGNTIY
TRBV28	TRBJ2-2	.	ASSLLDRNTGELF
TRBV29-1	TRBJ2-6	TRBD1	SVTGGTGTSGANVLT
TRBV7-2	TRBJ2-5	TRBD2	ASSLDGLAGVGETQY
TRBV7-2	TRBJ1-2	TRBD1	ASTRTGESYGYT
TRBV18	TRBJ2-1	.	ASSPQANEQF
TRBV27	TRBJ2-7	TRBD2	ASRRSGSSTYEQY
TRBV7-2	TRBJ2-6	.	ASSSQGGSGANVLT
TRBV28	TRBJ2-1	TRBD2	ASSQLAGRYNEQF
TRBV28	TRBJ1-2	TRBD1	ASRPGTGRDGYT
TRBV27	TRBJ2-4	TRBD2	ASKQAGANIQY
TRBV7-8	TRBJ2-2	.	ASSLQVVTGELF
TRBV12-3/TRBV12-4	TRBJ1-6	TRBD1	ASSYGQGASPLH
TRBV7-9	TRBJ1-3	.	ASSTTAGGNTIY